These 5 T cell receptor beta chains originate from one sample sequenced in a study of blood T cell repertoires in COVID-19. The method was immunoSEQ multiplex PCR; TCRdb's version includes in-frame clones alone and lacks a portion of them. The sample yields about 170,000 clones, approximately 86% seen once. The material sequenced was peripheral blood. Source of these receptors: a man aged 45-65 years with active or convalescent COVID-19.

The V gene is TRBV6-5, the J gene TRBJ2-7, with D unclear. In germline, CDR1 is MNHEY, CDR2 SVGAGI. The CDR3 covers 14 residues. V dropped 6 bases and J dropped 2 bases, with 14 bases sitting between them. CDR3 sequence: CASSPRLPAYEQYF. CDR3 bases: TGTGCCAGCAGCCCCCGTCTTCCTGCCTACGAGCAGTACTTC.

This chain connects TRBV6-5 to TRBJ2-2; 9 nucleotides agree with TRBD1. The CDR3 is 16 residues long. Trimming took 2 bases from V and 0 from J; bases not matched to a gene: 1. Germline CDR1 and CDR2: MNHEY and SVGAGI. CDR3 sequence reads: CASSYGQGTNTGELFF. Here the CDR3 DNA reads TGTGCCAGCAGTTACGGACAGGGGACGAACACCGGGGAGCTGTTTTTT.

Notes on this clone: The same CDR3 is also encoded by other DNA sequences in this sample. The chain couples TRBV19 to TRBJ1-5, with D perhaps matching TRBD1 (6 bases). Germline values: CDR1 LNHDA, CDR2 SQIVND (reference sequence). Deletions cut 1 base from V and 2 bases from J, with 6 bases between. The CDR3 runs 14 residues. The CDR3 DNA sequence: TGTGCCAGTAGTATAGGGACAGGCAATCAGCCCCAGCATTTT. It encodes CASSIGTGNQPQHF.

This clone was detected only a few times. The chain couples TRBV6-5 to TRBJ1-1, with D hard to call. The CDR3 covers 13 residues. With 0 bases removed from V and 5 bases from J, the gap between germline ends came to 7 bases. Germline-derived CDR1 and CDR2 are MNHEY and SVGAGI. This CDR3 is CASSYSVRTEAFF. DNA for the CDR3: TGTGCCAGCAGTTACTCGGTCAGAACTGAAGCTTTCTTT.

Written as DNA, the CDR3 is TGTGCCAGCAACTTGGACAGAGCTAATGAAAAACTGTTTTTT. Protein sequence: CASNLDRANEKLFF. The chain links TRBV6-5 to TRBJ1-4, with a possible D match to TRBD1 (6 bases). Trimming stripped 7 bases from V and 3 bases from J, with 12 bases between. Germline lookup yields CDR1 MNHEY and CDR2 SVGAGI. The CDR3 has 14 amino acids.